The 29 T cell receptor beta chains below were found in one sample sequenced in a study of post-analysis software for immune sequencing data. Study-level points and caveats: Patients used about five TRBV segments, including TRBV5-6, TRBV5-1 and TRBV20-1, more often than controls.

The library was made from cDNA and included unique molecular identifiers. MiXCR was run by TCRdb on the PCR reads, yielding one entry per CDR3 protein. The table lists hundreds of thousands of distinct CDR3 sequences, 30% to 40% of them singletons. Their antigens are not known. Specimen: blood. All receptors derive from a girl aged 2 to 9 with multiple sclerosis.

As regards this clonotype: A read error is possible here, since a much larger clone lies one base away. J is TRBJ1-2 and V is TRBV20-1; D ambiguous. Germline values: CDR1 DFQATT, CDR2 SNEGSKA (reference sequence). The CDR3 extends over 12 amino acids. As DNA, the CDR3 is TGCAGGGCCACGAGAGATGTCTATGGCTACACCTTC. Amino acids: CRATRDVYGYTF.

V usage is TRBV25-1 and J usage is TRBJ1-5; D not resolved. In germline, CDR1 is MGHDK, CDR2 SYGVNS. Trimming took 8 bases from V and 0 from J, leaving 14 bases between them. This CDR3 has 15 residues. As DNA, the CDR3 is TGTGCCAGCGATACACCGGGCGGTAGCAATCAGCCCCAGCATTTT. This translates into CASDTPGGSNQPQHF.

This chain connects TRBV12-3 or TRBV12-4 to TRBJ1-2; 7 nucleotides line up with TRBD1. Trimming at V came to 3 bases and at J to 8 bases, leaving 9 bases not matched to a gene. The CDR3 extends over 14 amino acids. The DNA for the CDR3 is TGTGCCAGCAGTTTTCTGGAGGGGGCCGGAGGCTACACCTTC. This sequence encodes CASSFLEGAGGYTF.

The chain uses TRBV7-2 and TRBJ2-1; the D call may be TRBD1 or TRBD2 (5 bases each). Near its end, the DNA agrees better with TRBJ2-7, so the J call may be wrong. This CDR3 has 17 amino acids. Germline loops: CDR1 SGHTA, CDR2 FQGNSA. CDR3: CASSLAPAGTSYNEQYF. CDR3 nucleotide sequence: TGTGCCAGCAGCTTAGCCCCAGCAGGGACCTCCTACAATGAGCAGTACTTC.

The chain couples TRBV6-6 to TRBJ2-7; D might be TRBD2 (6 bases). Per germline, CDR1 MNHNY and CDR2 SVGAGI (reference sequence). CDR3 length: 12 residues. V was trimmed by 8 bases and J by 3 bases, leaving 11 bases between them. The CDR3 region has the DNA TGTGCCAGCGGCGGGATCGACTACGAGCAGTACTTC. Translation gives CASGGIDYEQYF.

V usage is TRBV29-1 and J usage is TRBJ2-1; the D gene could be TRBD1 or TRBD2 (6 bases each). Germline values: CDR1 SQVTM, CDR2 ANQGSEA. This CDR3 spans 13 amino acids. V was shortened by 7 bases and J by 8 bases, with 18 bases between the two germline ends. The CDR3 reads CSAGPGAWDEQFF. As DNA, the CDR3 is TGCAGCGCGGGCCCGGGGGCTTGGGATGAGCAGTTCTTC.

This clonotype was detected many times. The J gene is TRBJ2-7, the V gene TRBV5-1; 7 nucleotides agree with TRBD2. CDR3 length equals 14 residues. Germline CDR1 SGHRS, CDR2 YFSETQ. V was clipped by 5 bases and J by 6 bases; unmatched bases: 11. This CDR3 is CASSHTGTKIEQYF. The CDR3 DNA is TGCGCCAGCAGTCATACCGGGACTAAGATCGAGCAGTACTTC.

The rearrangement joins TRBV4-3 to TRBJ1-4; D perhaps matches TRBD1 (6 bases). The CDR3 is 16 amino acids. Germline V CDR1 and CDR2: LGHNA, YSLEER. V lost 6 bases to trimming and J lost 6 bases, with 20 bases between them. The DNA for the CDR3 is TGCGCCAGCAGGGGCGACAGGAGCTCCTATGATGAAAAACTGTTTTTT. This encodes CASRGDRSSYDEKLFF.

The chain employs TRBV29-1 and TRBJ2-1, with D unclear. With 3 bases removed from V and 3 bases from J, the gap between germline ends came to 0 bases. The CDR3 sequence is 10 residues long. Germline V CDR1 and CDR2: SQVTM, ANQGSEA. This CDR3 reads CSVDYNEQFF. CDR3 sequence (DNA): TGCAGCGTTGACTACAATGAGCAGTTCTTC.

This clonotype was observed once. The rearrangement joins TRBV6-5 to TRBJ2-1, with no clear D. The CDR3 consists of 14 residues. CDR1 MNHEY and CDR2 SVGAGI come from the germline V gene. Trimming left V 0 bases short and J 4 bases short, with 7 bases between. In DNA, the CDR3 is TGTGCCAGCAGTTACTCGATGCTTTACAATGAGCAGTTCTTC. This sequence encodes CASSYSMLYNEQFF.

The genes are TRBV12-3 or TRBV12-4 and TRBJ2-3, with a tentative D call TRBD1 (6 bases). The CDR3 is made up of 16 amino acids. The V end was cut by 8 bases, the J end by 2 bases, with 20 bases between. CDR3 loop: CASSPNTGINTDTQYF. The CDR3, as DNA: TGTGCCAGCTCCCCAAATACAGGGATTAACACAGATACGCAGTATTTT.

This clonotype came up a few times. CDR3 sequence: CASSLVPARYGERSQETQYF. The CDR3 nucleotides are TGTGCCAGCAGCTTAGTACCCGCCCGATACGGGGAGAGGTCCCAAGAGACCCAGTACTTC. V usage is TRBV11-2 and J usage is TRBJ2-5; D is possibly TRBD2 (5 bases). Germline V gene sequence: CDR1 SGHAT, CDR2 FQNNGV. This CDR3 has 20 residues. The ends were cut back, 1 base at V and 1 base at J, with 25 bases in the middle.

CDR3 DNA sequence: TGTGCCAGCAGTTTCTTAGCGGGCCCGCTAACAGATACGCAGTATTTT. Protein product: CASSFLAGPLTDTQYF. V usage is TRBV12-3 or TRBV12-4 and J usage is TRBJ2-3, with 7 bases aligning to TRBD2. Unmatched junction bases numbered 9, after V lost 3 bases and J lost 3 bases. The CDR3 has 16 residues.

The CDR3 DNA reads as TGTGCCAGCAGTACACACAGCCATGACCATTATAATTCACCCCTCCACTTT. Its translation is CASSTHSHDHYNSPLHF. V gene TRBV25-1 combines with J gene TRBJ1-6; D is unresolved. The length of the CDR3 is 17 residues. V was cut by 5 bases and J by 4 bases, with 18 bases left in between. CDR1 MGHDK and CDR2 SYGVNS come from the germline V gene.

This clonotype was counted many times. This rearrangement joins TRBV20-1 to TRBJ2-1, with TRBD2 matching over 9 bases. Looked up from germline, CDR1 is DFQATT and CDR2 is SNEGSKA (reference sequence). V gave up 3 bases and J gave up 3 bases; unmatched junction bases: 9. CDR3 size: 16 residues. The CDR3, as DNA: TGCAGTGCTAGTCCCCTACTAGCGGGCCTCTACAATGAGCAGTTCTTC. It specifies CSASPLLAGLYNEQFF.

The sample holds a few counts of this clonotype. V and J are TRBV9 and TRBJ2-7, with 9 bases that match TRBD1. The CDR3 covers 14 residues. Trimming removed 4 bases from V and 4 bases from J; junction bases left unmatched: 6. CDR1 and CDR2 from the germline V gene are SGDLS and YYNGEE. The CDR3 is CASSTGTGTYEQYF. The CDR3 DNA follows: TGTGCCAGCAGCACCGGGACAGGGACTTACGAGCAGTACTTC.

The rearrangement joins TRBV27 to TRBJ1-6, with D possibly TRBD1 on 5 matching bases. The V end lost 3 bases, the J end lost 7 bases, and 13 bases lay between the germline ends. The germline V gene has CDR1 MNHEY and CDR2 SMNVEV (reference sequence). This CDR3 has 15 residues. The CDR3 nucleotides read TGTGCCAGCAGTTTCCAGGGCGCGAAGAATTCACCCCTCCACTTT. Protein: CASSFQGAKNSPLHF.

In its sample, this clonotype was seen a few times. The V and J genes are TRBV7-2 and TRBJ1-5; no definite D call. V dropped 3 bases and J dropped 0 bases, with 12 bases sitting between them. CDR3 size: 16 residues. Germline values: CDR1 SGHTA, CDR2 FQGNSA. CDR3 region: CASSLGRGRSNQPQHF. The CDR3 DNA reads TGTGCCAGCAGCTTGGGCCGGGGTCGTAGCAATCAGCCCCAGCATTTT.

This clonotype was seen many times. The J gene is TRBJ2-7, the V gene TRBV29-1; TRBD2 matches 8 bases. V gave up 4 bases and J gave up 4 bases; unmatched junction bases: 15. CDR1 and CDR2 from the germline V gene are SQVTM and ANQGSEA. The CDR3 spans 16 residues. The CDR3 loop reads CSVVAPAGGLKYEQYF. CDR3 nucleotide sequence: TGCAGCGTTGTGGCCCCTGCGGGGGGCCTCAAATACGAGCAGTACTTC.

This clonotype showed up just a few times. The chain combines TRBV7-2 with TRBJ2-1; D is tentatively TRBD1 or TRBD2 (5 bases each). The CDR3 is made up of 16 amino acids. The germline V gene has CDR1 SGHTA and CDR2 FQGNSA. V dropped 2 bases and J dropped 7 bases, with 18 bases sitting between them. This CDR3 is CASSLFGASSGNEQFF. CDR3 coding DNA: TGTGCCAGCAGCTTATTTGGGGCATCGAGCGGAAATGAGCAGTTCTTC. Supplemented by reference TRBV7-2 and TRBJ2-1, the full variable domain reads GAGVSQSPSNKVTEKGKDVELRCDPISGHTALYWYRQSLGQGLEFLIYFQGNSAPDKSGLPSDRFSAERTGGSVSTLTIQRTQQEDSAVYLCASSLFGASSGNEQFFGPGTRLTVL.

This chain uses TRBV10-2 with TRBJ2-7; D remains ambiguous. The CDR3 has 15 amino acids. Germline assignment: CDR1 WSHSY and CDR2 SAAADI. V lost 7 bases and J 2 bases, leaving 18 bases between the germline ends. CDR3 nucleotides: TGCGCCAGCAATACCGGCCAGGACGGAACCTACGAGCAGTACTTC. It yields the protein CASNTGQDGTYEQYF.

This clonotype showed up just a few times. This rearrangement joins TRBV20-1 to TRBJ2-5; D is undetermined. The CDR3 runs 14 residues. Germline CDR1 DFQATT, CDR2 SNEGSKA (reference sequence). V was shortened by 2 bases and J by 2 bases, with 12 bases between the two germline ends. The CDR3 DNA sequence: TGCAGTGCTAGAACCCTAGTAATGCAAGAGACCCAGTACTTC. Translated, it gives CSARTLVMQETQYF.

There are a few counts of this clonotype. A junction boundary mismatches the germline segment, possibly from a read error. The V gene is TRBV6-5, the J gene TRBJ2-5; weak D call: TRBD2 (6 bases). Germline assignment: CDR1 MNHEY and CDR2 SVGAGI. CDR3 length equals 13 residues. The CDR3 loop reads CASRPGGQEAQYF. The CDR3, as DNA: TGTGCCAGCAGACCCGGGGGTCAAGAGGCCCAGTACTTC.

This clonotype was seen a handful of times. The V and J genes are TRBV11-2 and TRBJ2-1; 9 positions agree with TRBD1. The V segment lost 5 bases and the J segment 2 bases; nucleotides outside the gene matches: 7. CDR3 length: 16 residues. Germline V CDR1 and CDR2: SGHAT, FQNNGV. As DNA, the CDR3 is TGTGCCAGCAGCGAATACAGGGGGCGAACCTACAATGAGCAGTTCTTC. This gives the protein CASSEYRGRTYNEQFF.

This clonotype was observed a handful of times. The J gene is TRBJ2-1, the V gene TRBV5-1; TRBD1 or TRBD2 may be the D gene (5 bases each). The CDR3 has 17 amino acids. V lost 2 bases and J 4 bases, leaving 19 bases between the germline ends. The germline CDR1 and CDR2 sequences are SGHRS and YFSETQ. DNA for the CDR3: TGCGCCAGCAGCTTTAGAGGGGTCGACCCCCTATACAATGAGCAGTTCTTC. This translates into CASSFRGVDPLYNEQFF.

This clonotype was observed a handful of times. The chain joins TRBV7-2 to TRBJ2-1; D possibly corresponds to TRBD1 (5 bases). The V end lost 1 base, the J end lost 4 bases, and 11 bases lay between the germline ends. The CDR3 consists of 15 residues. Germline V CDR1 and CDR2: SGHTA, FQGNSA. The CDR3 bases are TGTGCCAGCAGCTTAGGGGCAGGGTTTTACAATGAGCAGTTCTTC. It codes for CASSLGAGFYNEQFF.

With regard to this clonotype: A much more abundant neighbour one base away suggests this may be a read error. In nucleotides, the CDR3 is TGTGCCAGCAGTCCCCCGGGAACCGAGGGGAAGACCCAGTACTTC. It is translated as CASSPPGTEGKTQYF. V is TRBV28 and J is TRBJ2-4; perhaps D is TRBD1 or TRBD2 (5 bases each). Judging by the DNA end, TRBJ2-5 fits better; the J call may be wrong. This CDR3 has 15 residues. Per the germline V gene, CDR1 is MDHEN and CDR2 is SYDVKM.

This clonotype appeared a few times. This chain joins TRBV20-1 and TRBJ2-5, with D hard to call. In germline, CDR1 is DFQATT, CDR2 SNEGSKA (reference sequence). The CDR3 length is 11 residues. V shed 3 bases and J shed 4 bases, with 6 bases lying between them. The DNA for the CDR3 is TGCAGTGCTAGTAAGGCAGAGACCCAGTACTTC. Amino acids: CSASKAETQYF.

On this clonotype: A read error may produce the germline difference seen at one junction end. The CDR3 is CTSSLGPWQYF. CDR3 sequence (DNA): TGTACCAGCAGCCTGGGTCCTTGGCAGTACTTC. The chain links TRBV6-5 to TRBJ2-7; D call uncertain. Per germline, CDR1 MNHEY and CDR2 SVGAGI. The CDR3 consists of 11 residues.